This T cell receptor beta chain is from a study of shared clonotypes between healthy human individuals. As originally analysed: In the immunoSEQ data, sequences were junction-only and lacked quality scores, so filtering differed. Measured with immunoSEQ multiplex PCR; TCRdb has only the in-frame clones, and not every one. Clonal size and the V and J genes are those of that table, whereas D and trimming came from the DNA. The sample has fewer than 1.8 million clones; 98% to 99% are singletons. Germline assignment: CDR1 MNHNY and CDR2 SVGAGI (reference sequence). The CDR3 length is 15 residues. The V end was cut by 0 bases, the J end by 6 bases, with 15 bases between. Study conclusions and caveats: Naive CD4 clonotypes were shared across several donors at 4% to 5%.

Points on this clone: What it binds is not known.

The sequence was obtained from a man aged 25 to 45 in good health. This rearrangement joins TRBV6-6 to TRBJ2-7; D might be TRBD2 (6 bases). The material sequenced was naive CD4+ T cells sorted from blood. Subset given: CD45RA+ positively selected. The CDR3 loop is CASSYSPAAGLEQYF. The CDR3 DNA reads TGTGCCAGCAGTTACTCGCCGGCTGCGGGGCTCGAGCAGTACTTC.